This TCR beta chain was sequenced during a study of blood T cell repertoires in COVID-19. The protocol was immunoSEQ multiplex PCR, while the TCRdb copy is restricted to in-frame clones and leaves out a portion. Here the sample spans roughly 180,000 clones, roughly 80% being singletons. V was clipped by 6 bases and J by 8 bases; unmatched bases: 8. Germline CDR1 is MDHEN and CDR2 is SYDVKM. This CDR3 region has 13 residues. The material sequenced was peripheral blood. The chain has TRBV28 and TRBJ1-2; 8 bases map to TRBD1. This sequence was found in a woman in her twenties or thirties with acute or convalescent COVID-19. The CDR3 DNA sequence: TGTGCCAGCAGCACAGGGGGATCCTACGGCTACACCTTC. The encoded protein is CASSTGGSYGYTF.